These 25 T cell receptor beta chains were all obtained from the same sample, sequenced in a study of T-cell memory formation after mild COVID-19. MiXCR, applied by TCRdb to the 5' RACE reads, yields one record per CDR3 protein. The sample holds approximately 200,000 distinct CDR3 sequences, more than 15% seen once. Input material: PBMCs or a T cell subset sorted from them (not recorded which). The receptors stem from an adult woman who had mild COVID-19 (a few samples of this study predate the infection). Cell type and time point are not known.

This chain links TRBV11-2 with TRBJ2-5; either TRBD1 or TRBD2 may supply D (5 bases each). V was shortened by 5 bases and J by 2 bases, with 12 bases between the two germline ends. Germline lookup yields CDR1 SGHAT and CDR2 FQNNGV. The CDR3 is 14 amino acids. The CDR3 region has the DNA TGTGCCAGCAGCCCCCCAGGGACGCAAGAGACCCAGTACTTC. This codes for CASSPPGTQETQYF. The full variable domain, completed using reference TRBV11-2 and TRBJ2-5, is EAGVAQSPRYKIIEKRQSVAFWCNPISGHATLYWYQQILGQGPKLLIQFQNNGVVDDSQLPKDRFSAERLKGVDSTLKIQPAKLEDSAVYLCASSPPGTQETQYFGPGTRLLVL.

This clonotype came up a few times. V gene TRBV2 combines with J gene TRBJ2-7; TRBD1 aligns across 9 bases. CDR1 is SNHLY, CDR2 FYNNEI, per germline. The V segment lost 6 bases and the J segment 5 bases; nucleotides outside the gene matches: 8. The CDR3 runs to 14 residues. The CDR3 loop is CASSPGTGTHEQYF. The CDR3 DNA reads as TGTGCCAGCAGCCCCGGGACAGGGACCCACGAGCAGTACTTC.

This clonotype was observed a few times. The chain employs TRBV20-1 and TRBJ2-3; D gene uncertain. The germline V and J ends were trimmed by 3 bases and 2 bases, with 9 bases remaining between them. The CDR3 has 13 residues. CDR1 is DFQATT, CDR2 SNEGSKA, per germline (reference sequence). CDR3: CSARKRSTDTQYF. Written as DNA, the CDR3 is TGCAGTGCTAGGAAGAGGTCCACAGATACGCAGTATTTT.

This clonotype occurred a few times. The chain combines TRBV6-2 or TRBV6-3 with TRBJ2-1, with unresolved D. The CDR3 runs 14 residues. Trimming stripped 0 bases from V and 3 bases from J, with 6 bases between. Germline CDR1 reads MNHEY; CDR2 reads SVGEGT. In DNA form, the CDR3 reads TGTGCCAGCAGTTACTCGTCAATCTACAATGAGCAGTTCTTC. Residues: CASSYSSIYNEQFF.

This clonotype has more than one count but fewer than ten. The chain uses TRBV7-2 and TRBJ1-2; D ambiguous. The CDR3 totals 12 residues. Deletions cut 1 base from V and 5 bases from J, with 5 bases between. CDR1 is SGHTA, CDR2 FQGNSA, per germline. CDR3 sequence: CASSLDPYGYTF. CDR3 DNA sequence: TGTGCCAGCAGCTTAGACCCTTATGGCTACACCTTC. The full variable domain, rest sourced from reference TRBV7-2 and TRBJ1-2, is GAGVSQSPSNKVTEKGKDVELRCDPISGHTALYWYRQSLGQGLEFLIYFQGNSAPDKSGLPSDRFSAERTGGSVSTLTIQRTQQEDSAVYLCASSLDPYGYTFGSGTRLTVV.

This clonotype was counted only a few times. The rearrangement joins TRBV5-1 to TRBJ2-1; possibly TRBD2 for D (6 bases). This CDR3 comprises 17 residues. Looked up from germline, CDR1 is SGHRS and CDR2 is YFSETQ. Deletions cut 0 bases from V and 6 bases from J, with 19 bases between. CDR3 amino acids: CASSLGYSGQASNEQFF. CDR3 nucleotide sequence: TGCGCCAGCAGCTTGGGGTACAGCGGGCAAGCCTCCAATGAGCAGTTCTTC.

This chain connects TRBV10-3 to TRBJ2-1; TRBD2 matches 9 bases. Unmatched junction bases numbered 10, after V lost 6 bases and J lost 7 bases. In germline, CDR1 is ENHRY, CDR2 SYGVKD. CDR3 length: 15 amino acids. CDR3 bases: TGTGCCATCAGCCAGGGTAGCGGGAGCGAAAATGAGCAGTTCTTC. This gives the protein CAISQGSGSENEQFF.

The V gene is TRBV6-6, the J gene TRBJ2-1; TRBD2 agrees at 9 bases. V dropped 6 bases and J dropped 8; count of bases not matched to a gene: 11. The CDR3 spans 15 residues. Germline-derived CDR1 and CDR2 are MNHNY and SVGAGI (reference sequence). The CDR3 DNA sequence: TGTGCCAGCAGGAGAGCGGGGGGCCCTGGGGATGAGCAGTTCTTC. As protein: CASRRAGGPGDEQFF.

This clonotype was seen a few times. CDR3 residues: CSVKDSHSLSGANVLTF. CDR3 bases: TGCAGCGTCAAAGACAGTCACTCCCTCTCTGGGGCCAACGTCCTGACTTTC. The rearrangement uses TRBV29-1 and TRBJ2-6; weak D call: TRBD1 (5 bases). The CDR3 covers 17 residues. Germline CDR1 SQVTM, CDR2 ANQGSEA. V was shortened by 6 bases and J by 0 bases, with 18 bases between the two germline ends.

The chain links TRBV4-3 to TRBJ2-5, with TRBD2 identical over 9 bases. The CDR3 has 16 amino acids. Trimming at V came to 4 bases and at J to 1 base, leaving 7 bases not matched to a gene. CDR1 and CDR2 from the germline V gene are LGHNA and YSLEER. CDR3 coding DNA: TGCGCCAGCAGCCTCAAGGTAGCGGGGGCCCAAGAGACCCAGTACTTC. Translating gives CASSLKVAGAQETQYF.

DNA of the CDR3: TGTGCCAGCAATGGAGGGACGGGTGACTACGAGCAGTACTTC. As protein: CASNGGTGDYEQYF. V gene TRBV2 combines with J gene TRBJ2-7, with a weak D call TRBD2 (6 bases). The CDR3 consists of 14 residues. CDR1 is SNHLY and CDR2 is FYNNEI in the germline V gene. With 7 bases removed from V and 3 bases from J, the gap between germline ends came to 16 bases.

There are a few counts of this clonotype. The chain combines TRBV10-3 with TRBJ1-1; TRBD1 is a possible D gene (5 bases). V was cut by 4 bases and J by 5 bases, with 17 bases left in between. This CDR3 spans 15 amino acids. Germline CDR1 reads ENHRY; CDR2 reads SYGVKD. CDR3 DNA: TGTGCCATCAGTGCAACCGGGGCTGGAAATACTGAAGCTTTCTTT. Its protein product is CAISATGAGNTEAFF.

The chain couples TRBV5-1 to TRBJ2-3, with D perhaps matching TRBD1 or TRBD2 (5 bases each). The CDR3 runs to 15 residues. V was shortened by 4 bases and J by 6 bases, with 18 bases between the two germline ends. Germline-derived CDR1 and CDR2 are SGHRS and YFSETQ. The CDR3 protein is CASSLLVGTPDTQYF. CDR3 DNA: TGCGCCAGCAGCCTACTTGTGGGGACCCCGGATACGCAGTATTTT.

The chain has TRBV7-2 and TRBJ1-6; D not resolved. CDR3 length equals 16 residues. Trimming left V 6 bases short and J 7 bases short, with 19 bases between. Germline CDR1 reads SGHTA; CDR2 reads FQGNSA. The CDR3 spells CASRSDQRVVNSPLHF. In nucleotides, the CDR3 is TGTGCCAGCAGGAGCGATCAAAGGGTCGTGAATTCACCCCTCCACTTT. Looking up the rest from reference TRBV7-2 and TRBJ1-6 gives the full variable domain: GAGVSQSPSNKVTEKGKDVELRCDPISGHTALYWYRQSLGQGLEFLIYFQGNSAPDKSGLPSDRFSAERTGGSVSTLTIQRTQQEDSAVYLCASRSDQRVVNSPLHFGNGTRLTVT.

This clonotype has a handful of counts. CDR3 nucleotides: TGCGCCAGGGGGGCGACTTCCACTAGCACAGATACGCAGTATTTT. Amino acid sequence: CARGATSTSTDTQYF. This chain connects TRBV4-3 to TRBJ2-3, with D possibly being TRBD1 (6 bases). Germline V gives CDR1 LGHNA, CDR2 YSLEER. V lost 9 bases and J lost 0, with 16 bases in between. The CDR3 has 15 residues.

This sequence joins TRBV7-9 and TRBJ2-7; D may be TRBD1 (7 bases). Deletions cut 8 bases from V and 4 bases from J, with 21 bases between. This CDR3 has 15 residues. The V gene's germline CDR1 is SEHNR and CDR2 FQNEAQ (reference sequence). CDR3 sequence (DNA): TGTGCCAGCTCCCACATCAGGGGGGACCAGTACGAGCAGTACTTC. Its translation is CASSHIRGDQYEQYF.

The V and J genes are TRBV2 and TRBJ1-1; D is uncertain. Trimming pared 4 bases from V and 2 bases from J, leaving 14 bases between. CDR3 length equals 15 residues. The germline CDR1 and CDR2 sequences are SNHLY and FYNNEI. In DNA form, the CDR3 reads TGTGCCAGCAGTGGAACCGGACGGTCAAACACTGAAGCTTTCTTT. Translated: CASSGTGRSNTEAFF.

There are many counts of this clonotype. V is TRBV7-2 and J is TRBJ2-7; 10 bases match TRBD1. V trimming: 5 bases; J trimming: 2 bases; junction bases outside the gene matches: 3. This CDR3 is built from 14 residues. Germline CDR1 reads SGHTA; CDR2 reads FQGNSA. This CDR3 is CASSRDRGPYEQYF. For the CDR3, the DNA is TGTGCCAGCAGCCGGGACAGGGGACCCTACGAGCAGTACTTC. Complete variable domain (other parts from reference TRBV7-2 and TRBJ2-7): GAGVSQSPSNKVTEKGKDVELRCDPISGHTALYWYRQSLGQGLEFLIYFQGNSAPDKSGLPSDRFSAERTGGSVSTLTIQRTQQEDSAVYLCASSRDRGPYEQYFGPGTRLTVT.

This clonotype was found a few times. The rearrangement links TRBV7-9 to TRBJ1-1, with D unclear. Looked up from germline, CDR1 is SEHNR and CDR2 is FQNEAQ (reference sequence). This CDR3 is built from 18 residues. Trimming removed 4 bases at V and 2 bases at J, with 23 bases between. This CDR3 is CASSSNRRSKAVNTEAFF. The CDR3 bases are TGTGCCAGCAGCTCCAATAGACGGTCCAAGGCGGTAAACACTGAAGCTTTCTTT. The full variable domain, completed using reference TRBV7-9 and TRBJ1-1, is DTGVSQNPRHKITKRGQNVTFRCDPISEHNRLYWYRQTLGQGPEFLTYFQNEAQLEKSRLLSDRFSAERPKGSFSTLEIQRTEQGDSAMYLCASSSNRRSKAVNTEAFFGQGTRLTVV.

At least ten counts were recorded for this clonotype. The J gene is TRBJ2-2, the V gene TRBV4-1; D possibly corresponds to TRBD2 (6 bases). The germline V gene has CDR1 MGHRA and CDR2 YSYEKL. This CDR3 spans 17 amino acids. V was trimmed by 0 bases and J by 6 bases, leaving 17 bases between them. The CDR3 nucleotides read TGCGCCAGCAGCCAAGATGCGGGGTTGAGGAGTGCCGGGGAGCTGTTTTTT. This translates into CASSQDAGLRSAGELFF.

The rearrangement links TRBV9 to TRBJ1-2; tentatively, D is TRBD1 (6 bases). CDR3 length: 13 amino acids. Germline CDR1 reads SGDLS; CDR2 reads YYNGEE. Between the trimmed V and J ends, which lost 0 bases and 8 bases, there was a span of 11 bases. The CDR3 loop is CASSVVAGDGYTF. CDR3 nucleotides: TGTGCCAGCAGCGTAGTGGCAGGGGACGGCTACACCTTC.

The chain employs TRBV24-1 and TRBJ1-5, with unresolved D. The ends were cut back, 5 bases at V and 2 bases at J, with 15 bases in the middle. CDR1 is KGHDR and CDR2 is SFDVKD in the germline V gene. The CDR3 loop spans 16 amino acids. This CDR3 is CATSGEGKGGNQPQHF. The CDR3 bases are TGTGCCACCAGTGGGGAGGGAAAAGGTGGCAATCAGCCCCAGCATTTT.

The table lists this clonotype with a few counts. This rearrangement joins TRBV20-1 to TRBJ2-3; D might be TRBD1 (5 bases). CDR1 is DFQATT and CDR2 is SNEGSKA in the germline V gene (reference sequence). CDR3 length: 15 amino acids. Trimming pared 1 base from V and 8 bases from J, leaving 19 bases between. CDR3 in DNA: TGCAGTGCTAGAGGGCAGGGTGGCCTCTCACTTACGCAGTATTTT. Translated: CSARGQGGLSLTQYF.

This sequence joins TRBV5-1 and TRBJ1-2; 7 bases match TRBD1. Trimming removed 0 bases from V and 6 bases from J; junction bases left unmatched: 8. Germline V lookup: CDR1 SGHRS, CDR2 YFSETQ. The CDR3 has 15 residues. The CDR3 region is CASSLGQGMRDGYTF. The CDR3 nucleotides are TGCGCCAGCAGCTTGGGACAGGGCATGAGAGATGGCTACACCTTC. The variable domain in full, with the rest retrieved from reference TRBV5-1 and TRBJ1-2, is KAGVTQTPRYLIKTRGQQVTLSCSPISGHRSVSWYQQTPGQGLQFLFEYFSETQRNKGNFPGRFSGRQFSNSRSEMNVSTLELGDSALYLCASSLGQGMRDGYTFGSGTRLTVV.

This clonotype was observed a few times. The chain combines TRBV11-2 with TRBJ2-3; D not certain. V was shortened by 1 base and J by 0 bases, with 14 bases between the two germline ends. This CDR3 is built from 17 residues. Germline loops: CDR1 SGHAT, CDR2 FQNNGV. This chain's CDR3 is CASSLVSEPLSTDTQYF. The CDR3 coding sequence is TGTGCCAGCAGCTTAGTGTCGGAGCCCCTAAGCACAGATACGCAGTATTTT.